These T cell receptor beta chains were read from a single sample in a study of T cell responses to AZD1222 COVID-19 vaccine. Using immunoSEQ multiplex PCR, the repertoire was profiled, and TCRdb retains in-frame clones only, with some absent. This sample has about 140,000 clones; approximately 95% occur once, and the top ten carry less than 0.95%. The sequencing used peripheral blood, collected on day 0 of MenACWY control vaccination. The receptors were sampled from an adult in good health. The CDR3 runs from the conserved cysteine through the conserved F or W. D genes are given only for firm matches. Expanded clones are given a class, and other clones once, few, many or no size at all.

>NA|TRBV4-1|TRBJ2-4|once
CASSQDPGQLAKNIQYF
TGCGCCAGCAGCCAAGATCCCGGACAACTAGCCAAAAACATTCAGTACTTC
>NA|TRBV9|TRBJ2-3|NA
CASSVRGLETDTQYF
TGTGCCAGCAGCGTGAGGGGCCTCGAAACAGATACGCAGTATTTT
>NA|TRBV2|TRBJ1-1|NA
CASSDVQPNTEAFF
TGTGCCAGCAGTGACGTACAGCCGAACACTGAAGCTTTCTTT
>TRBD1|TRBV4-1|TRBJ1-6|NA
CASSHLPGQFLRSPLHF
TGCGCCAGCAGCCACCTACCGGGACAGTTCCTTCGGTCACCCCTCCACTTT
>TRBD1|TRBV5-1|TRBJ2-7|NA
CASSFRTGGYEQYF
TGCGCCAGCAGCTTTCGGACAGGGGGCTACGAGCAGTACTTC
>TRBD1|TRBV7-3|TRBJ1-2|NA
CASSPFGTGVGSPNYGYTF
TGTGCCAGCAGCCCCTTCGGTACAGGGGTAGGGTCTCCTAACTATGGCTACACCTTC
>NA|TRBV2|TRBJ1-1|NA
CASSEETNTEAFF
TGTGCCAGCAGTGAAGAGACGAACACTGAAGCTTTCTTT
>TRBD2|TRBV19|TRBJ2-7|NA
CASSIGSGSIEQYF
TGTGCCAGTAGTATTGGTAGCGGGAGTATCGAGCAGTACTTC
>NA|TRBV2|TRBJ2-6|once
CASSIGQNSGANVLTF
TGTGCCAGCAGTATAGGACAGAACTCTGGGGCCAACGTCCTGACTTTC
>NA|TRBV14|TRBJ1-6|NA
CASSQDTNSPLHF
TGTGCCAGCAGCCAAGATACCAATTCACCCCTCCACTTT
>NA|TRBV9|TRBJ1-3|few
CASSVEEVAGNTIYF
TGTGCCAGCAGCGTAGAAGAGGTTGCTGGAAACACCATATATTTT
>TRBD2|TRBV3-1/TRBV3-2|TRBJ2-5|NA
CASSHRTSGRGETQYF
TGTGCCAGCAGCCATAGGACTAGCGGGCGCGGAGAGACCCAGTACTTC
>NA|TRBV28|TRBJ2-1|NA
CASRPDTYNEQFF
TGTGCCAGCAGACCGGACACCTACAATGAGCAGTTCTTC
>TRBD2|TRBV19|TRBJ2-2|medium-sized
CASARGGSAGELFF
TGTGCCAGCGCCCGCGGGGGGTCAGCCGGGGAGCTGTTTTTT
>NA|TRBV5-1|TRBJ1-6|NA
CASSLVQGQNNSPLHF
TGCGCCAGCAGCTTGGTACAGGGACAAAATAATTCACCCCTCCACTTT
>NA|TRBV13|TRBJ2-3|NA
CASSLPGGNTDTQYF
TGTGCCAGCAGCCTCCCTGGGGGGAACACAGATACGCAGTATTTT
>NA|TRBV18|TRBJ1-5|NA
CASSPYQAPRVAQHF
TGTGCCAGCTCACCATACCAGGCCCCAAGGGTGGCCCAGCATTTT
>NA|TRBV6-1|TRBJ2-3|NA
CASSELVTTDTQYF
TGTGCCAGCAGTGAACTAGTTACCACAGATACGCAGTATTTT
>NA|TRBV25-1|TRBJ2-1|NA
CATKEAGFNEQFF
TGTGCCACCAAGGAGGCGGGGTTCAATGAGCAGTTCTTC
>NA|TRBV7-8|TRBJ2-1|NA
CASSHTEQGYNEQFF
TGTGCCAGCAGCCATACTGAGCAGGGATACAATGAGCAGTTCTTC
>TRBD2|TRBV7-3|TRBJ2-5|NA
CASSLIGGGAETQYF
TGTGCCAGCAGCTTAATAGGCGGGGGGGCAGAGACCCAGTACTTC
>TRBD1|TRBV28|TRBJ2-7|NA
CASSQATGGFDEQYF
TGTGCCAGCAGCCAGGCGACAGGGGGCTTCGACGAGCAGTACTTC
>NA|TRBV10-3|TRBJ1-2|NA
CAISESFTENYGYTF
TGTGCCATCAGTGAGTCGTTCACAGAGAACTATGGCTACACCTTC
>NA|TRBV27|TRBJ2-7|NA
CASSFMQGREQYF
TGTGCCAGCAGTTTCATGCAGGGGCGCGAGCAGTACTTC
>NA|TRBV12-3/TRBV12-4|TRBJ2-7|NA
CASSTRAYEQYF
TGTGCCAGCAGTACCAGGGCCTACGAGCAGTACTTC
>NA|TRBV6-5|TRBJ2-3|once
CASSPGLRSDTQYF
TGTGCCAGCAGTCCAGGACTGCGTTCAGATACGCAGTATTTT
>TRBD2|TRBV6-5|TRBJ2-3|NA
CASSTGTSGPDTQYF
TGTGCCAGCAGTACTGGGACTAGCGGCCCAGATACGCAGTATTTT
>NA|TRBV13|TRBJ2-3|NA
CASSVTSSDTQYF
TGTGCCAGCAGCGTGACTAGTTCGGATACGCAGTATTTT
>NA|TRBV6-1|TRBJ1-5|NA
CASSEAEGTMPQHF
TGTGCCAGCAGTGAAGCCGAGGGGACGATGCCCCAGCATTTT
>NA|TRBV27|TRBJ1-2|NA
CASSLTSNYGYTF
TGTGCCAGCAGTTTGACAAGTAACTATGGCTACACCTTC
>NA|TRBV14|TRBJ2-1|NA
CASSQDFGARDNEQFF
TGTGCCAGCAGCCAAGATTTTGGGGCCAGGGACAATGAGCAGTTCTTC
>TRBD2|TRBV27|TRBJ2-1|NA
CASSITGTSGVFYNEQFF
TGTGCCAGCAGTATCACCGGGACTAGCGGAGTCTTCTACAATGAGCAGTTCTTC